These 19 T cell receptor beta chains came from one sample sequenced in a study of T cell repertoires in cytomegalovirus infection. TCRdb processed the reads anew with MiXCR; each CDR3 protein has one entry. The data show some 150,000 distinct CDR3 sequences, about 6.1% seen once. Sequencing input: PBMCs. The receptors were gathered from a human donor in good health (CMV status not recorded). Some clones in this sample may be carry-over from other donors' samples.

This clonotype was detected a few times. The chain recombines TRBV2 with TRBJ2-3; no reliable D call. Trimming took off 3 bases at V and 4 bases at J, with 14 bases between the two ends. This CDR3 spans 15 amino acids. The germline V gene has CDR1 SNHLY and CDR2 FYNNEI. The CDR3 region has the DNA TGTGCCAGCAGTGATAAGGGCTTAGTCCCAGATACGCAGTATTTT. Its protein product is CASSDKGLVPDTQYF.

This clonotype was observed at least ten times. The chain couples TRBV7-2 to TRBJ2-6; tentatively, D is TRBD1 (5 bases). The ends were cut back, 5 bases at V and 0 bases at J, with 8 bases in the middle. Germline lookup yields CDR1 SGHTA and CDR2 FQGNSA. The CDR3 consists of 15 residues. The CDR3 region is CASSPGFSGANVLTF. CDR3 bases: TGTGCCAGCAGCCCAGGGTTCTCTGGGGCCAACGTCCTGACTTTC. The full variable domain, rest sourced from reference TRBV7-2 and TRBJ2-6, is GAGVSQSPSNKVTEKGKDVELRCDPISGHTALYWYRQSLGQGLEFLIYFQGNSAPDKSGLPSDRFSAERTGGSVSTLTIQRTQQEDSAVYLCASSPGFSGANVLTFGAGSRLTVL.

This sequence joins TRBV20-1 and TRBJ2-7; D assignment may be TRBD1 or TRBD2 (5 bases each). CDR1 is DFQATT and CDR2 is SNEGSKA in the germline V gene (reference sequence). The length of the CDR3 is 15 residues. The germline V and J ends were trimmed by 4 bases and 7 bases, with 23 bases remaining between them. The CDR3, as DNA: TGCAGTGCTATTGCGGTGAGCTCCGGGGCCGCTGAGCAGTACTTC. Residues: CSAIAVSSGAAEQYF.

Only a few counts were recorded for this clonotype. J is TRBJ2-1 and V is TRBV7-9; 8 bases are shared with TRBD2. Germline assignment: CDR1 SEHNR and CDR2 FQNEAQ (reference sequence). Trimming took 0 bases from V and 7 from J; bases not matched to a gene: 5. This CDR3 has 15 residues. The CDR3 DNA reads TGTGCCAGCAGCTTAGCTAGCGGGGTCCAAAATGAGCAGTTCTTC. Translation gives CASSLASGVQNEQFF.

Note on this clonotype: Germline and junction disagree at one end, which may indicate a read error. The chain carries TRBV7-2 and TRBJ2-7, with a tentative D call TRBD1 (6 bases). From germline, CDR1 is SGHTA and CDR2 FQGNSA. CDR3 length equals 14 residues. The DNA for the CDR3 is TGTGCCAGCAGCCCAGGGGCTTCCGGGTACGTGCAGTACTTC. Translating it yields CASSPGASGYVQYF.

This clonotype was seen repeatedly, ten times or more. DNA of the CDR3: TGTGCCAGCAAATTTAGTCTGACGGTGAACACTGAAGCTTTCTTT. Translated, it gives CASKFSLTVNTEAFF. The rearrangement links TRBV6-6 to TRBJ1-1; D uncertain. Germline V lookup: CDR1 MNHNY, CDR2 SVGAGI (reference sequence). The CDR3 covers 15 residues. Trimming stripped 7 bases from V and 0 bases from J, with 15 bases between.

This clonotype has more than one count but fewer than ten. It may be a read error: a sequence one base away is much more abundant. This chain joins TRBV7-6 and TRBJ2-3; D gene uncertain. CDR1 SGHVS and CDR2 FNYEAQ come from the germline V gene. The CDR3 runs 14 residues. Trimming cost V 4 bases and J 2 bases, with 10 bases left between them. The CDR3 region has the DNA TGTGCCAGCAGCTCCGGACCAGCCACAGATACGCAGTATTTT. Translation gives CASSSGPATDTQYF. Looking up the rest from reference TRBV7-6 and TRBJ2-3 gives the full variable domain: GAGVSQSPRYKVTKRGQDVALRCDPISGHVSLYWYRQALGQGPEFLTYFNYEAQQDKSGLPNDRFSAERPEGSISTLTIQRTEQRDSAMYRCASSSGPATDTQYFGPGTRLTVL.

This clonotype was counted between two and nine times. The chain uses TRBV19 and TRBJ1-5; no clear D gene. This CDR3 has 16 amino acids. Deletions cut 0 bases from V and 1 base from J, with 10 bases between. CDR1 and CDR2 from the germline V gene are LNHDA and SQIVND (reference sequence). This chain's CDR3 is CASSIDVRRSNQPQHF. The CDR3 nucleotides read TGTGCCAGTAGTATAGATGTGCGGCGGAGCAATCAGCCCCAGCATTTT.

This clonotype was recorded at least ten times. V is TRBV28 and J is TRBJ1-4, with D maybe TRBD1 (6 bases). The germline V gene has CDR1 MDHEN and CDR2 SYDVKM. Trimming shortened V by 2 bases and J by 8 bases, and 15 bases separated the two germline ends. The CDR3 has 15 amino acids. DNA of the CDR3: TGTGCCAGCAGTTTACCCCTAGGGGGTCCCGAAAAACTGTTTTTT. Translating gives CASSLPLGGPEKLFF.

This clonotype was picked up many times. This chain joins TRBV6-1 and TRBJ2-7; D remains ambiguous. V was trimmed by 5 bases and J by 3 bases, leaving 11 bases between them. The germline V gene encodes CDR1 MNHNS and CDR2 SASEGT. This CDR3 has 13 amino acids. DNA of the CDR3: TGTGCCAGCAGTCTCGAATACAGCTACGAGCAGTACTTC. Residues: CASSLEYSYEQYF.

This clonotype was seen repeatedly, ten times or more. CDR3: CASSYTWGEQFF. In DNA form, the CDR3 reads TGTGCCAGTAGTTATACCTGGGGTGAGCAGTTCTTC. The chain recombines TRBV19 with TRBJ2-1; D is uncertain. This CDR3 contains 12 residues. V dropped 5 bases and J dropped 9 bases, with 11 bases sitting between them. CDR1 and CDR2 from the germline V gene are LNHDA and SQIVND (reference sequence).

This clonotype was seen more than once but under ten times. V usage is TRBV24-1 and J usage is TRBJ2-5; unclear D gene. V lost 0 bases to trimming and J lost 3 bases, with 4 bases between them. Germline CDR1 reads KGHDR; CDR2 reads SFDVKD. This CDR3 is built from 13 residues. Written as DNA, the CDR3 is TGTGCCACCAGTGATTTGCCCGAAGAGACCCAGTACTTC. Translation: CATSDLPEETQYF.

Turning to this clonotype: This may be a read error, as it is one base from a much larger clone. V and J are TRBV28 and TRBJ2-7; tentatively, D is TRBD1 (5 bases). There are 11 residues in the CDR3. V lost 6 bases and J lost 7, with 10 bases in between. Germline V gives CDR1 MDHEN, CDR2 SYDVKM. CDR3 protein: CASSKGNEQYF. The CDR3 DNA is TGTGCCAGCAGCAAGGGGAATGAGCAGTACTTC.

This clonotype was observed at least ten times. The chain couples TRBV6-5 to TRBJ1-1; a weak D match, TRBD1 (5 bases). From germline, CDR1 is MNHEY and CDR2 SVGAGI. Trimming left V 0 bases short and J 10 bases short, with 21 bases between. This CDR3 comprises 16 residues. The DNA of the CDR3 is TGTGCCAGCAGTTACTCCCAGGGTAGCTCGTACGCCGGAGCTTTCTTT. Protein sequence: CASSYSQGSSYAGAFF.

At least ten counts were recorded for this clonotype. The chain has TRBV12-3 or TRBV12-4 and TRBJ2-5, with 9 bases identical to TRBD2. The CDR3 is 14 residues long. Trimming took 2 bases from V and 3 from J; bases not matched to a gene: 1. For the CDR3, the DNA is TGTGCCAGCAGTTTACGACTAGCGGAAGAGACCCAGTACTTC. Translation: CASSLRLAEETQYF.

This clonotype has more than one count but fewer than ten. The rearrangement links TRBV7-9 to TRBJ2-1, with D possibly matching TRBD2 (6 bases). Germline CDR1 SEHNR, CDR2 FQNEAQ (reference sequence). V lost 1 base and J lost 6, with 10 bases in between. This CDR3 region has 14 residues. For the CDR3, the DNA is TGTGCCAGCAGCTTAGAACTAGCTACCAATGAGCAGTTCTTC. Its translation is CASSLELATNEQFF.

With respect to this clonotype: This could be a read error, since a much larger clone is one nucleotide away. Written as DNA, the CDR3 is TGCAGCGTTGAATTTGCTCCGGGACTAGCGGAGTTCTCCTACAATGAGCAGTTCTTC. Translated, it gives CSVEFAPGLAEFSYNEQFF. V usage is TRBV29-1 and J usage is TRBJ2-1, with TRBD2 matching over 11 bases. The CDR3 covers 19 residues. CDR1 and CDR2 (germline): SQVTM, ANQGSEA. V dropped 2 bases and J dropped 0; count of bases not matched to a gene: 12.

Regarding this clonotype: Since a much larger clone is just one base distant, this may be a read error. Because it lacks the conserved phenylalanine or tryptophan at the end, this CDR3 is likely a read error. This rearrangement joins TRBV19 to TRBJ2-1; D remains unclear. Looked up from germline, CDR1 is LNHDA and CDR2 is SQIVND (reference sequence). Trimming took off 3 bases at V and 6 bases at J, with 6 bases between the two ends. There are 12 residues in the CDR3. The CDR3 DNA reads TGTGCCAGTAGTATCCAAGGCAATGAGCAGTTCTCC. Translation gives CASSIQGNEQFS.

The V gene is TRBV7-9, the J gene TRBJ2-3; the match to TRBD1 covers 8 bases. The CDR3 consists of 16 residues. CDR1 and CDR2 from the germline V gene are SEHNR and FQNEAQ (reference sequence). After removal of 1 base from V and 5 bases from J, the junction contained 8 bases not matched to a gene. The CDR3 region is CASSLGVDRVGDTQYF. The CDR3 DNA reads as TGTGCCAGCAGCTTAGGGGTGGACAGGGTGGGAGATACGCAGTATTTT. Variable domain in full (rest from reference TRBV7-9 and TRBJ2-3): DTGVSQNPRHKITKRGQNVTFRCDPISEHNRLYWYRQTLGQGPEFLTYFQNEAQLEKSRLLSDRFSAERPKGSFSTLEIQRTEQGDSAMYLCASSLGVDRVGDTQYFGPGTRLTVL.